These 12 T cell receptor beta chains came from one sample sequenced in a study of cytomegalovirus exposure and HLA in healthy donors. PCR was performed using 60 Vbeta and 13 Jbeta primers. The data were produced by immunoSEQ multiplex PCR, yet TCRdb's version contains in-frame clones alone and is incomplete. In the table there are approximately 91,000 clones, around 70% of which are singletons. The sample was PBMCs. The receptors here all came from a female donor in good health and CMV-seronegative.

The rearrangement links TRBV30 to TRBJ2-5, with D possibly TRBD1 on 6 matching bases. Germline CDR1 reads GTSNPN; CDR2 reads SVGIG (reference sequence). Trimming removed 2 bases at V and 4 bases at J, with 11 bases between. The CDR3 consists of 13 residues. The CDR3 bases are TGTGCCTGGAGTCCGACAGGCCGAGAGACCCAGTACTTC. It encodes CAWSPTGRETQYF.

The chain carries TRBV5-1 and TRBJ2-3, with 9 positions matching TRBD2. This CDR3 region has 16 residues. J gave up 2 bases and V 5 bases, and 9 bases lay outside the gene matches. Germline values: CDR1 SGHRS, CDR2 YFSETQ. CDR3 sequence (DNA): TGCGCCAGCAGTGGCGGGAGGGCCATACCCACAGATACGCAGTATTTT. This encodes CASSGGRAIPTDTQYF.

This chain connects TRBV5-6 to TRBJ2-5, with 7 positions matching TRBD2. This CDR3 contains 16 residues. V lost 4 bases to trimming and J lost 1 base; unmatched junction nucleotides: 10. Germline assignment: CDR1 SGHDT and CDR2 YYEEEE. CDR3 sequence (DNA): TGTGCCAGCAGCCGGGCCGGGAGGATGGGCCAAGAGACCCAGTACTTC. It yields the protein CASSRAGRMGQETQYF.

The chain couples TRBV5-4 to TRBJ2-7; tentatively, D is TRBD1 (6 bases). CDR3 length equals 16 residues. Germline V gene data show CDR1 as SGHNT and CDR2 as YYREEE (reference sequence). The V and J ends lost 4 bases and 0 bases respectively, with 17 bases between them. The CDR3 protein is CASSVPGHLTSYEQYF. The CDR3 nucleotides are TGTGCCAGCAGCGTCCCGGGACACCTAACCTCCTACGAGCAGTACTTC. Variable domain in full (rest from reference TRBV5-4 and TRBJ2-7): ETGVTQSPTHLIKTRGQQVTLRCSSQSGHNTVSWYQQALGQGPQFIFQYYREEENGRGNFPPRFSGLQFPNYSSELNVNALELDDSALYLCASSVPGHLTSYEQYFGPGTRLTVT.

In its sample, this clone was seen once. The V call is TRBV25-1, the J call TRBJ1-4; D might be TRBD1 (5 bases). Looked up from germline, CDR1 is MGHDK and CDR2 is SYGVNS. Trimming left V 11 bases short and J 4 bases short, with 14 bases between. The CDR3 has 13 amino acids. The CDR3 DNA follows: TGTGCCTCCAGGGCACCAGTTAATGAAAAACTGTTTTTT. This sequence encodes CASRAPVNEKLFF.

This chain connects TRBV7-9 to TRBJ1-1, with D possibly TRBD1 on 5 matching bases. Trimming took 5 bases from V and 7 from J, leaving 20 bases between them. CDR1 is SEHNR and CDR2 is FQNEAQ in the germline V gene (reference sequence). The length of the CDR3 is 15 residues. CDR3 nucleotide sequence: TGTGCCAGCAGCCTGAGGGGAGGGGAAAAGAATGAAGCTTTCTTT. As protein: CASSLRGGEKNEAFF.

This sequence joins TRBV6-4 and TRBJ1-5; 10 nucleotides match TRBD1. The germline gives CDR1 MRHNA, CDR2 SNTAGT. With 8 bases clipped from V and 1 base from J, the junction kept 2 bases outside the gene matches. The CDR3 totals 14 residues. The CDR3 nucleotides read TGTGCCAGCGGGGGACAGGGGAGCAATCAGCCCCAGCATTTT. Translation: CASGGQGSNQPQHF.

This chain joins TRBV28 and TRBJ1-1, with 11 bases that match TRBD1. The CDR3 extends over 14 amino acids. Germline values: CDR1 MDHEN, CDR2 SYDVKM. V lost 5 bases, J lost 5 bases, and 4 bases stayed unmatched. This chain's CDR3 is CASSLGQGGTEAFF. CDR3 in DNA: TGTGCCAGCAGTCTGGGACAGGGGGGGACTGAAGCTTTCTTT.

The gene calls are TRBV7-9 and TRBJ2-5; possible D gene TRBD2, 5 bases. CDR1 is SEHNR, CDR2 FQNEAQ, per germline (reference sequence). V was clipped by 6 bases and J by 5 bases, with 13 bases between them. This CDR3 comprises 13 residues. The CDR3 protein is CASRPGSKETQYF. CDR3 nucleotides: TGTGCCAGCAGACCGGGGAGTAAGGAGACCCAGTACTTC. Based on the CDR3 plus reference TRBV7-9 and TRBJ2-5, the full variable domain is DTGVSQNPRHKITKRGQNVTFRCDPISEHNRLYWYRQTLGQGPEFLTYFQNEAQLEKSRLLSDRFSAERPKGSFSTLEIQRTEQGDSAMYLCASRPGSKETQYFGPGTRLLVL.

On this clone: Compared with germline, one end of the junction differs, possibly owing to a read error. CDR3 coding DNA: TGTTCCAGCAGCTTAGCTCTGGCCAGTCCTAACTATGGCTACACCTTC. Its translation is CSSSLALASPNYGYTF. V usage is TRBV7-9 and J usage is TRBJ1-2, with D hard to call. This CDR3 has 16 amino acids. Germline assignment: CDR1 SEHNR and CDR2 FQNEAQ (reference sequence).

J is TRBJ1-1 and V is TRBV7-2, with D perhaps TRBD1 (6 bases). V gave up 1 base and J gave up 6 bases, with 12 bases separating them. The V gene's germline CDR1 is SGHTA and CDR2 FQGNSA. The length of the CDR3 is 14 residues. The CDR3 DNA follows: TGTGCCAGCAGCTTAGGTCCAGGGGTGGCTGAAGCTTTCTTT. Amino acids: CASSLGPGVAEAFF.

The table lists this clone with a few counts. CDR3 amino acids: CASSPFAGLTNEKLFF. Here the CDR3 DNA reads TGTGCCAGCAGCCCTTTTGCAGGGTTGACTAATGAAAAACTGTTTTTT. The J gene is TRBJ1-4, the V gene TRBV14, with a weak D call TRBD1 (5 bases). CDR3 length: 16 residues. V was shortened by 4 bases and J by 2 bases, with 14 bases between the two germline ends. Germline values: CDR1 SGHDN, CDR2 FVKESK.